Presented here are 11 T cell receptor beta chains from one specimen sequenced in a study of Ad26.COV2.S vaccination and SARS-CoV-2 variants. The protocol was immunoSEQ multiplex PCR, while the TCRdb copy is restricted to in-frame clones and leaves out a portion. The data show a few hundred thousand clones, with 70% to 90% seen just once and more than 2.5% held by the top ten. Treatment specified: roughly 20 received Ad26.COV2.S at low or high dose, single or two shots; several received placebo; per-sample allocation not given. Collection of the samples took place on day 63 after the first injection of vaccine or placebo. The source was peripheral blood, collected in a trial of Ad26.COV2.S vaccine versus placebo. The source of these receptors is a person between 18 and 59 years old who received the Ad26.COV2.S COVID-19 vaccine or a placebo.

The rearrangement joins TRBV5-5 to TRBJ2-5; D not certain. The V gene's germline CDR1 is SGHKS and CDR2 YYEKEE (reference sequence). V shed 4 bases and J shed 5 bases, with 15 bases lying between them. CDR3 length: 14 amino acids. In nucleotides, the CDR3 is TGTGCCAGCAGCCGGGCCCAAGAGAAGGAGACCCAGTACTTC. This codes for CASSRAQEKETQYF.

V gene TRBV5-6 combines with J gene TRBJ1-1; D is ambiguous. The germline V and J ends were trimmed by 3 bases and 0 bases, with 12 bases remaining between them. The CDR3 is made up of 15 amino acids. Germline values: CDR1 SGHDT, CDR2 YYEEEE. As DNA, the CDR3 is TGTGCCAGCAGCTCCTTGGACGGATTGAACACTGAAGCTTTCTTT. It specifies CASSSLDGLNTEAFF.

This clone was counted only a few times. The rearrangement uses TRBV6-6 and TRBJ1-2; D gene unclear. CDR3 length: 13 residues. Germline V gene lookup returns CDR1 MNHNY and CDR2 SVGAGI (reference sequence). V was trimmed by 8 bases and J by 2 bases, leaving 12 bases between them. The CDR3 coding sequence is TGTGCCAGCGAGGAGAGACCAAACTATGGCTACACCTTC. Its translation is CASEERPNYGYTF.

This clone has more than one count but fewer than ten. The V gene is TRBV27, the J gene TRBJ1-5, with TRBD1 as a possible D gene (5 bases). CDR1 is MNHEY, CDR2 SMNVEV, per germline (reference sequence). This CDR3 is 14 amino acids long. Between the trimmed V and J ends, which lost 5 bases and 3 bases, there was a span of 11 bases. CDR3 protein: CASSPREDNQPQHF. The CDR3 nucleotides read TGTGCCAGCAGTCCCAGGGAGGACAATCAGCCCCAGCATTTT.

CDR3 loop: CASSFQGFYGYTF. Written as DNA, the CDR3 is TGTGCCAGCAGCTTTCAAGGGTTCTATGGCTACACCTTC. The chain has TRBV7-8 and TRBJ1-2; no clear D gene. Trimming removed 3 bases at V and 4 bases at J, with 9 bases between. In germline, CDR1 is SGHVS, CDR2 FQNEAQ. CDR3 length: 13 amino acids. The variable domain in full, with the rest retrieved from reference TRBV7-8 and TRBJ1-2, is GAGVSQSPRYKVAKRGQDVALRCDPISGHVSLFWYQQALGQGPEFLTYFQNEAQLDKSGLPSDRFFAERPEGSVSTLKIQRTQQEDSAVYLCASSFQGFYGYTFGSGTRLTVV.

This clone came up a few times. The J gene is TRBJ1-6, the V gene TRBV6-6; 9 bases line up with TRBD1. This CDR3 region has 16 residues. V lost 4 bases to trimming and J lost 10 bases; unmatched junction nucleotides: 11. Germline-derived CDR1 and CDR2 are MNHNY and SVGAGI (reference sequence). The CDR3 is CASSSKPGQGRSPLHF. The DNA for the CDR3 is TGTGCCAGCAGTTCGAAACCGGGACAGGGACGATCACCCCTCCACTTT.

This sequence joins TRBV3-1 (or the pseudogene TRBV3-2) and TRBJ2-5, with TRBD1 matching 10 bases. The germline CDR1 and CDR2 sequences are LGHDT and YNNKEL (reference sequence). V gave up 6 bases and J gave up 3 bases; unmatched junction bases: 4. The CDR3 sequence is 14 residues long. CDR3 sequence reads: CASRRDRGKETQYF. CDR3 DNA sequence: TGTGCCAGCAGACGGGACAGGGGAAAAGAGACCCAGTACTTC.

The J gene is TRBJ1-4, the V gene TRBV11-2; no reliable D call. The CDR3 consists of 11 residues. Between the trimmed V and J ends, which lost 3 bases and 6 bases, there was a span of 2 bases. CDR1 is SGHAT and CDR2 is FQNNGV in the germline V gene. CDR3 amino acids: CASSFDEKLFF. CDR3 in DNA: TGTGCCAGCAGCTTCGATGAAAAACTGTTTTTT.

The CDR3 here is CASSPQTGIPYNEQFF. The CDR3 bases are TGTGCCAGCAGCCCCCAGACCGGTATCCCCTACAATGAGCAGTTCTTC. The chain joins TRBV3-1 (or the pseudogene TRBV3-2) to TRBJ2-1; D uncertain. The CDR3 runs 16 residues. V lost 4 bases and J 2 bases, leaving 15 bases between the germline ends. The V gene's germline CDR1 is LGHDT and CDR2 YNNKEL (reference sequence).

The V gene is TRBV6-7, the J gene TRBJ2-1; the D gene could be TRBD1 or TRBD2 (5 bases each). TRBV6-7 is marked as an open reading frame, function uncertain. The CDR3 length is 15 residues. V was trimmed by 4 bases and J by 7 bases, leaving 17 bases between them. DNA for the CDR3: TGTGCCAGCAGTTGCAGTCGGGACGTGTGTAATGAGCAGTTCTTC. This codes for CASSCSRDVCNEQFF.

V and J are TRBV19 and TRBJ1-5; weak D call: TRBD1 (5 bases). This CDR3 region has 14 residues. Germline V gives CDR1 LNHDA, CDR2 SQIVND (reference sequence). Trimming took off 8 bases at V and 0 bases at J, with 11 bases between the two ends. CDR3 nucleotide sequence: TGTGCCAGTGACAGAGTACTTAGCAATCAGCCCCAGCATTTT. Translation gives CASDRVLSNQPQHF.